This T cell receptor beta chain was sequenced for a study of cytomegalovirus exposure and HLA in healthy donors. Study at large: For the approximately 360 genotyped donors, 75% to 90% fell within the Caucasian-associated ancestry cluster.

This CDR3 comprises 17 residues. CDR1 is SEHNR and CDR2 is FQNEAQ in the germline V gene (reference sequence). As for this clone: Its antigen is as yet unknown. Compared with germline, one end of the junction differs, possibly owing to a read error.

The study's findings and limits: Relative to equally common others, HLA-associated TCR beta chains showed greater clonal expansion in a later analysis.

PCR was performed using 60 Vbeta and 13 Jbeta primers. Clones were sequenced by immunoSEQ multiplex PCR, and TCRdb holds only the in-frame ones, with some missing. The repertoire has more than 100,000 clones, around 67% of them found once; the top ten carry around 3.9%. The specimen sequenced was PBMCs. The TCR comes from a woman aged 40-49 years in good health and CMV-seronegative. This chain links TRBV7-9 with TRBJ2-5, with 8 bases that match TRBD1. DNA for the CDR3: TGTTCCAGCAGCTTATTTCCCAGGGGGCCCGTCCGAGAGACCCAGTACTTC. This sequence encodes CSSSLFPRGPVRETQYF.